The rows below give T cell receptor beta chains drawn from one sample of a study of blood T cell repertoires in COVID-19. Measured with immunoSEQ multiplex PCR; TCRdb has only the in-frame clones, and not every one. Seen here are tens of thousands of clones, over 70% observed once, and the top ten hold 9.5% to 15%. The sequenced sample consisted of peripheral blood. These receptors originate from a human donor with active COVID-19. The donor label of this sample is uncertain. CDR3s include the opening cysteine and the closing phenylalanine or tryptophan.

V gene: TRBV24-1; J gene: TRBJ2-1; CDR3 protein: CATSDTDRYGEQFF
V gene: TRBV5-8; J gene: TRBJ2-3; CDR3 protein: CASSLERLRTQYF
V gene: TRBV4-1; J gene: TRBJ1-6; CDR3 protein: CASSRDMFGGSPLHF
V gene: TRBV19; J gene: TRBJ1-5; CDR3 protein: CASSIGGTGGNQPQHF
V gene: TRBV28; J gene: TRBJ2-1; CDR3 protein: CASSLWTSGIDEQFF
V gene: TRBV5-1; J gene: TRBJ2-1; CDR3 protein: CASSPLAGIYNEQFF
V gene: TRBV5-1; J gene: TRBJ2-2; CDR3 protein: CASSLTERNTGELFF
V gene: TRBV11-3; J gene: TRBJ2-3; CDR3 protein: CASSRGWGGDTQYF
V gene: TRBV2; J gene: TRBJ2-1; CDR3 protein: CASSRLAGEYNEQFF
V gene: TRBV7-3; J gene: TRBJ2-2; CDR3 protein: CASSLSGGANTGELFF
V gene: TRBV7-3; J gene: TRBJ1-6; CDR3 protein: CANRRGKESPLHF
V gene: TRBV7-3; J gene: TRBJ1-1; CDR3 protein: CASSYGQNTEAFF
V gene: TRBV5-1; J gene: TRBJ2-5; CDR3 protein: CASSLYGVGETQYF
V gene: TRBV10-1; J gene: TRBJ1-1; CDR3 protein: CASSETGTRTEAFF
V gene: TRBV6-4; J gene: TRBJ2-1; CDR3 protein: CASSDAGGSPYNEQFF
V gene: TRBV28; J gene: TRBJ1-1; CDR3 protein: CASSFPEPGGALNTEAFF
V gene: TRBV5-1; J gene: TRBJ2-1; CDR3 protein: CASSGRGHEQFF
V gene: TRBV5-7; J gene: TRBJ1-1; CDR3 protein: CASSLDRFSLMNTEAFF
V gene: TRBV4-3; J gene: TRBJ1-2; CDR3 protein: CASSQEWGRAGGASYTF
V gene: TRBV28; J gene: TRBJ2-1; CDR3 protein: CASSPDRPPDVEQFF